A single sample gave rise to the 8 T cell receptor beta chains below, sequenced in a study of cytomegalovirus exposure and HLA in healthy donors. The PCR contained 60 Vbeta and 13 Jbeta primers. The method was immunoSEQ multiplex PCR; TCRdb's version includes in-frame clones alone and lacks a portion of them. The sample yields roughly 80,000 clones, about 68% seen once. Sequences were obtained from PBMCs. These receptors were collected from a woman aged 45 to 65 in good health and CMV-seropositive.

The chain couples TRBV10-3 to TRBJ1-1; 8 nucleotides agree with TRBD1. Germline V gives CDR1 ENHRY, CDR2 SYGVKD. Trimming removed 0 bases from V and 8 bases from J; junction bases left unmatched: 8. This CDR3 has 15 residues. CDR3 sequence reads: CAISESGQGKMEAFF. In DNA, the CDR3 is TGTGCCATCAGTGAGTCCGGACAGGGAAAAATGGAAGCTTTCTTT.

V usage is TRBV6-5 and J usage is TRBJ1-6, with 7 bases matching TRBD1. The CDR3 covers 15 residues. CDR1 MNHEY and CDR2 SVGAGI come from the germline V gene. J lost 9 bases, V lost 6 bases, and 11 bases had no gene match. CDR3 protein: CASRRGGQEPSPLHF. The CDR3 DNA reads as TGTGCCAGCAGACGCGGAGGACAGGAGCCTTCACCCCTCCACTTT.

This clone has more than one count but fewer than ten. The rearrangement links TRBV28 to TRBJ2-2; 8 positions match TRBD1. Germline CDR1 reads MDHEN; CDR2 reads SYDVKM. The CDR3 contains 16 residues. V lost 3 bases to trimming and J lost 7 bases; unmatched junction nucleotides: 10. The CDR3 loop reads CASSFHGQGGVGELFF. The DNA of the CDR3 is TGTGCCAGCAGTTTCCATGGACAGGGTGGGGTCGGGGAGCTGTTTTTT.

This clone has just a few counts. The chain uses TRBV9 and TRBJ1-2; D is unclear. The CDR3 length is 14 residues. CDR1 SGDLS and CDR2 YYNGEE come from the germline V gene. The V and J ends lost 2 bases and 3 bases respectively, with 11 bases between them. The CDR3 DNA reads TGTGCCAGCAGCGTTTCGCCGGGAGACTATGGCTACACCTTC. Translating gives CASSVSPGDYGYTF.

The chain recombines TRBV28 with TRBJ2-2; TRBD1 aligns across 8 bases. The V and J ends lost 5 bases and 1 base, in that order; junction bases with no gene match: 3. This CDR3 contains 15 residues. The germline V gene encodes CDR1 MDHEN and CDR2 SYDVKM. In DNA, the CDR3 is TGTGCCAGCAGTCCCGGGACAGGGAACACCGGGGAGCTGTTTTTT. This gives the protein CASSPGTGNTGELFF.

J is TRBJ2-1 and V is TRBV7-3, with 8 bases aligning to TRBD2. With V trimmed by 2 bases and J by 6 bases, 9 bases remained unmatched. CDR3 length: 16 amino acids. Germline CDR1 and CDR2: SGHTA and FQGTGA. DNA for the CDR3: TGTGCCAGCAGCTTAGGTCCCGGGGGGGCCGGCAATGAGCAGTTCTTC. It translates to CASSLGPGGAGNEQFF.

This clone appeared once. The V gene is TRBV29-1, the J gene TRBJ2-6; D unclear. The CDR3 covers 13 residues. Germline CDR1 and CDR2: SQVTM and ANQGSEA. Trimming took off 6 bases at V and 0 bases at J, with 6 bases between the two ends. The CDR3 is CSVDNSGANVLTF. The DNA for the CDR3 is TGCAGCGTCGACAACTCTGGGGCCAACGTCCTGACTTTC.

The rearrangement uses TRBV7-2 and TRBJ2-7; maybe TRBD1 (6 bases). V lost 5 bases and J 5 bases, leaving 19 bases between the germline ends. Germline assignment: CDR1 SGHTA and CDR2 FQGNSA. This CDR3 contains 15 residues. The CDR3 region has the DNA TGTGCCAGCAGCGTACAGGGTTACGGTCCTGACGAGCAGTACTTC. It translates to CASSVQGYGPDEQYF.